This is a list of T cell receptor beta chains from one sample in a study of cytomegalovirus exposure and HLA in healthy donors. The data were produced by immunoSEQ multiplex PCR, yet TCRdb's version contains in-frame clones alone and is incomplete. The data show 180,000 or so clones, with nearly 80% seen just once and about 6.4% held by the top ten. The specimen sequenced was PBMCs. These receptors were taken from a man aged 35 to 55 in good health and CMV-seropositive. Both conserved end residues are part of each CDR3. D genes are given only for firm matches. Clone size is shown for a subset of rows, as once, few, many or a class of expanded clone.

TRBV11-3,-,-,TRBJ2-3,TGTGCCAGCAGCTCTATCACAGATACGCAGTATTTT,CASSSITDTQYF
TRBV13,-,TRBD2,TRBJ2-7,TGTGCCAGCAGCTCGCCCGGGACTAGCGGGTACGAGCAGTACTTC,CASSSPGTSGYEQYF
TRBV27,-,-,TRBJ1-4,TGTGCCAGCAGTCGGACGGGGGAAAAACTGTTTTTT,CASSRTGEKLFF
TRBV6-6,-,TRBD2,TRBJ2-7,TGTGCCAGCAGTTACTCGCTAGCGGGAGCAAACGAGCAGTACTTC,CASSYSLAGANEQYF
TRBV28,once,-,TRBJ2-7,TGTGCCAGCGGGAAACAGGGCTGGGAGCAGTACTTC,CASGKQGWEQYF
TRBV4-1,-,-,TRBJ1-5,TGCGCCAGCAGCCAAGGAGCGAAAAATCAGCCCCAGCATTTT,CASSQGAKNQPQHF
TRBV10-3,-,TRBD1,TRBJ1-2,TGTGCCATCAGTGGGCGGGACAGAAGAGCCAACTATGGCTACACCTTC,CAISGRDRRANYGYTF
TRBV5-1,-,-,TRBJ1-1,TGCGCCAGCAGCTTTAACGGAGGGGTTCTGAACACTGAAGCTTTCTTT,CASSFNGGVLNTEAFF
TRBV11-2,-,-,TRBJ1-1,TGTGCCAGCAGCTTAGTACGAGGCACTGAAGCTTTCTTT,CASSLVRGTEAFF
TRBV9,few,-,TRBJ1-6,TGTGCCAGCAGCGTAGAAGGGGGCTATAATTCACCCCTCCACTTT,CASSVEGGYNSPLHF
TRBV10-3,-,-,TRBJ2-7,TGTGCCATCAGTGAAGACAGCTACGAGCAGTACTTC,CAISEDSYEQYF
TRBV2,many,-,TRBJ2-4,TGTGCCAGCAGCTCCAAAAACATTCAGTACTTC,CASSSKNIQYF
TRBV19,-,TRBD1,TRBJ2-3,TGTGCCAGTAGTTCGGGACAGGCAAATACGCAGTATTTT,CASSSGQANTQYF
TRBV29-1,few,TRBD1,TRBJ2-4,TGCAGCGTTGGGGACAGGGCCAAAAACATTCAGTACTTC,CSVGDRAKNIQYF
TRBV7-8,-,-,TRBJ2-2,TGTGCCAGCAGCTCGGGACTCTCCACCGGGGAGCTGTTTTTT,CASSSGLSTGELFF
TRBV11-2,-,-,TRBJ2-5,TGTGCCAGCAGTCGGGGGTACCAAGAGACCCAGTACTTC,CASSRGYQETQYF
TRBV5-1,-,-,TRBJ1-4,TGCGCCAGCAGCTCCGGACAGCCAGCTGAAAAACTGTTTTTT,CASSSGQPAEKLFF
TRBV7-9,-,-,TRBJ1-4,TGTGCCAGCAGCTTTATAGGGCGGGGGGGTGAAAAACTGTTTTTT,CASSFIGRGGEKLFF
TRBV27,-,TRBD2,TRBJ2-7,TGTGCCAGCAGTTTACTTGGGCGGGAGAAGGCCTACGAGCAGTACTTC,CASSLLGREKAYEQYF
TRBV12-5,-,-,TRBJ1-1,TGTGCTAGTGCCGCCGACTCTGGCACTGAAGCTTTCTTT,CASAADSGTEAFF
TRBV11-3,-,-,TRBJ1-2,TGTGCCAGCAGCCCACCAGGTCGCATTGGCTACACCTTC,CASSPPGRIGYTF
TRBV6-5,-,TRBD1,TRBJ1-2,TGTGCCAGCAGTAGCCCGGGACAGGGCTATGGCTACACCTTC,CASSSPGQGYGYTF